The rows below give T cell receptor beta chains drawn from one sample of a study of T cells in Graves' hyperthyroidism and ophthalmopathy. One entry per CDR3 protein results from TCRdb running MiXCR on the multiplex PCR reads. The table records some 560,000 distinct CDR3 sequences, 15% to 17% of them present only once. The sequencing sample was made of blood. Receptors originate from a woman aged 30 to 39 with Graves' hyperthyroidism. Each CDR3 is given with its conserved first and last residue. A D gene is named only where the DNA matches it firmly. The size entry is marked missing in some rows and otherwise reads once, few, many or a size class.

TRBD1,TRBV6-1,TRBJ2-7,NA,CASSRQGSEQYF,TGTGCCAGCTCTCGACAGGGAAGCGAGCAGTACTTC
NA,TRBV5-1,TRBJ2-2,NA,CASSLASGSDTGELFF,TGCGCCAGCAGCTTGGCTTCGGGGAGCGACACCGGGGAGCTGTTTTTT
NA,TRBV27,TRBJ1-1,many,CASSSLGSNTEAFF,TGTGCCAGCTCCTCTTTAGGCTCGAACACTGAAGCTTTCTTT
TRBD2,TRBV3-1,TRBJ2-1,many,CASSQEFSGTRYYNEQFF,TGTGCCAGCAGCCAAGAGTTCTCCGGGACTAGGTACTACAATGAGCAGTTCTTC
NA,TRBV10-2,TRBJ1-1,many,CASRHAGGVNTEAFF,TGCGCCAGCAGGCACGCCGGCGGAGTGAACACTGAAGCTTTCTTT
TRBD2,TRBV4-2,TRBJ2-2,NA,CASSQEPPGLDTGELFF,TGTGCCAGCAGCCAAGAACCCCCGGGACTAGACACCGGGGAGCTGTTTTTT
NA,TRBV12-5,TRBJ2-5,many,CASGIVRETQYF,TGTGCTAGTGGTATCGTCCGGGAGACCCAGTACTTC
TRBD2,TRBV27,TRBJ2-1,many,CASSLSGYGGRAGNEQFF,TGTGCCAGCAGTTTATCAGGGTATGGTGGGAGGGCTGGGAATGAGCAGTTCTTC
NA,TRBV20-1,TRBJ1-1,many,CSAAYRADTEAFF,TGCAGTGCTGCTTACAGGGCCGACACTGAAGCTTTCTTT
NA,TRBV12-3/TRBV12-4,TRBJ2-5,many,CASSLAIREGTQYF,TGTGCCAGCAGTTTAGCGATCCGGGAAGGGACCCAGTACTTC
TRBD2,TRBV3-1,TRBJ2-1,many,CASSRGGLAGNTYNEQFF,TGTGCCAGCAGCCGGGGGGGACTAGCGGGAAACACCTACAATGAGCAGTTCTTC
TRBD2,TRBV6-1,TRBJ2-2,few,CASSEPVQRESGELFF,TGTGCCAGCAGTGAGCCCGTGCAGCGGGAGAGCGGGGAGCTGTTTTTT
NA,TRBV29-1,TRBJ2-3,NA,CSVEDASGTDTQYF,TGCAGCGTTGAAGACGCTAGCGGCACAGATACGCAGTATTTT
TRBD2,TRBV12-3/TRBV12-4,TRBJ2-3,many,CASSFGLAESTDTQYF,TGTGCCAGCAGTTTCGGGCTAGCGGAGAGCACAGATACGCAGTATTTT
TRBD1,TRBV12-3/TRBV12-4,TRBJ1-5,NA,CASSLTGGHNQPQHF,TGTGCCAGCAGTTTGACAGGGGGGCACAATCAGCCCCAGCATTTT
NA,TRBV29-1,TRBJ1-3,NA,CSVVQGVGNTIYF,TGCAGCGTGGTCCAGGGAGTCGGAAACACCATATATTTT
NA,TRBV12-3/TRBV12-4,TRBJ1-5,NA,CASSLLLTENQPQHF,TGTGCCAGCAGTTTATTGTTGACAGAAAATCAGCCCCAGCATTTT
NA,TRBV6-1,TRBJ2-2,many,CASSSTRSWNTGELFF,TGTGCCAGCAGTTCGACTCGATCCTGGAACACCGGGGAGCTGTTTTTT
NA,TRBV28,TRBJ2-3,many,CASSSWYPGALRYTQYF,TGTGCCAGCAGCTCCTGGTACCCCGGGGCCCTCCGGTATACGCAGTATTTT
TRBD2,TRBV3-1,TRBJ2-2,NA,CASSPGLAGGGARELFF,TGTGCCAGCAGCCCGGGACTAGCGGGAGGTGGGGCCAGGGAGCTGTTTTTT
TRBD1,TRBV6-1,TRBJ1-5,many,CASSTNRGGQPQHF,TGTGCCAGCAGCACCAACAGGGGAGGTCAGCCCCAGCATTTT
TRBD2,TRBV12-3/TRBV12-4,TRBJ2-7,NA,CASSPTSGSPNEQYF,TGTGCCAGCAGCCCGACTAGCGGGAGTCCCAACGAGCAGTACTTC
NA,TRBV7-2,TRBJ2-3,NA,CASSMGGPDTQYF,TGTGCCAGCAGCATGGGGGGGCCGGATACGCAGTATTTT
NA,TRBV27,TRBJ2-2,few,CASSSDIGELFF,TGTGCCAGCAGTTCAGACATCGGGGAGCTGTTTTTT
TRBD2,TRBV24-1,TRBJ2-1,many,CATSDASGISYNEQFF,TGTGCCACCAGTGATGCTAGCGGGATCTCCTACAATGAGCAGTTCTTC
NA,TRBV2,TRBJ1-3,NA,CASSEARTIGNTIYF,TGTGCCAGCAGTGAAGCTCGGACTATAGGAAACACCATATATTTT
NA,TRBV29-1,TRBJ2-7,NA,CSVESLQGRREQYF,TGCAGCGTTGAGAGCTTACAGGGAAGGCGTGAGCAGTACTTC
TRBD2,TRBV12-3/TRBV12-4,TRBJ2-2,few,CASSPSGTIGELFF,TGTGCCAGCAGTCCTAGCGGGACGATCGGGGAGCTGTTTTTT
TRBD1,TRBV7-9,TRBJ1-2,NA,CASSLAAGGTYGYTF,TGTGCCAGCAGCTTAGCGGCAGGGGGCACCTATGGCTACACCTTC
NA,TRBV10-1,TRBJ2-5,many,CASSDSGNTEQETQYF,TGCGCCAGCAGTGATTCCGGGAACACCGAACAAGAGACCCAGTACTTC
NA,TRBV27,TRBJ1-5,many,CASSPLNDRLGQPQHF,TGTGCCAGCAGTCCCCTCAACGACAGGTTGGGTCAGCCCCAGCATTTT
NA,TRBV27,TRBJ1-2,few,CASIIIMRRTSRYGYTF,TGTGCCAGCATTATAATCATGCGACGTACTTCTCGGTATGGCTACACCTTC
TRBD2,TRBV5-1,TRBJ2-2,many,CASSFQASGNTGELFF,TGCGCCAGCAGCTTTCAGGCTAGCGGGAACACCGGGGAGCTGTTTTTT
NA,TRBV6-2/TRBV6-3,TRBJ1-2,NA,CASSYFHYGYTF,TGTGCCAGCAGTTACTTCCACTATGGCTACACCTTC
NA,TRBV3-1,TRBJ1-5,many,CASSQDLTGNQPQHF,TGTGCCAGCAGCCAAGATTTAACAGGCAATCAGCCCCAGCATTTT
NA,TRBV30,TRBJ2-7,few,CAWSVLGPAGQYF,TGTGCCTGGAGTGTACTCGGCCCCGCGGGGCAGTACTTC
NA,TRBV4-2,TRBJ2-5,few,CASSHSGSLQETQYF,TGTGCCAGCAGCCATTCCGGGAGCCTACAAGAGACCCAGTACTTC
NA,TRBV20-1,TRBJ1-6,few,CSALPPGQNSPLHF,TGCAGTGCCCTACCTCCGGGACAAAATTCACCCCTCCACTTT
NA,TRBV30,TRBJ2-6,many,CAWSGGLSGANVLTF,TGTGCCTGGAGTGGTGGGCTCTCTGGGGCCAACGTCCTGACTTTC
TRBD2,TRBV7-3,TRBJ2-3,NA,CASSLPPATSGRSGPDTQYF,TGTGCCAGCAGCTTACCCCCCGCTACTAGCGGGAGATCGGGACCAGATACGCAGTATTTT
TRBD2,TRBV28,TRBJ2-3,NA,CASNTGRTSGGGTDTQYF,TGTGCCAGCAATACGGGGCGAACTAGCGGGGGGGGCACAGATACGCAGTATTTT
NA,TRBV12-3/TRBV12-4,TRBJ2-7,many,CASSSPRDNYEQYF,TGTGCCAGCAGTTCCCCCCGGGACAACTACGAGCAGTACTTC